These 29 T cell receptor beta chains were all obtained from the same sample, sequenced in a study of blood T cell repertoires in COVID-19 (dated by TCRdb to 2020 to 2021). Library generation was performed with the immunoSEQ multiplex PCR assay. Here the immuneACCESS table is served through TCRdb, limited to in-frame sequences with V and J called. Missing clones are a known gap in these copies; in checked studies unresolved V genes cover under half, and the rest lacks a known reason. The sample yields around 100,000 clones; roughly 91% were counted once. Under 6.5% of the sample goes to the ten largest clones. The sample was peripheral blood. These receptors originate from a human donor in a cohort sampled during active COVID-19.

J is TRBJ2-5 and V is TRBV7-9; TRBD2 agrees at 10 bases. The CDR3 is 16 amino acids. The ends lost 1 base at V and 5 bases at J; junction bases unmatched: 7. The germline gives CDR1 SEHNR, CDR2 FQNEAQ (reference sequence). The CDR3 loop reads CASSLGSGGALETQYF. In DNA form, the CDR3 reads TGTGCCAGCAGCTTAGGGAGCGGGGGGGCTTTGGAGACCCAGTACTTC.

This chain uses TRBV6-5 with TRBJ1-2; TRBD1 matches at 12 bases. This CDR3 spans 15 amino acids. Germline assignment: CDR1 MNHEY and CDR2 SVGAGI. Losses at the gene ends were 9 bases for V and 7 bases for J; bases not matched to a gene: 12. CDR3 in amino acids: CASSGTGGEGPGYTF. CDR3 DNA sequence: TGTGCCAGTTCCGGGACAGGGGGCGAAGGGCCTGGCTACACCTTC.

The genes are TRBV3-1 (or the pseudogene TRBV3-2) and TRBJ2-5; 7 nucleotides agree with TRBD2. The CDR3 is made up of 15 amino acids. CDR1 and CDR2 (germline): LGHDT, YNNKEL (reference sequence). The V gene end was trimmed by 6 bases and the J gene end by 5 bases; junction bases not matched to a gene: 12. CDR3 coding DNA: TGTGCCAGCAGACAAAGCGGGAAGGTGGTGGAGACCCAGTACTTC. This gives the protein CASRQSGKVVETQYF.

The chain is built from TRBV29-1 and TRBJ1-1, with 7 nucleotides matching TRBD1. Looked up from germline, CDR1 is SQVTM and CDR2 is ANQGSEA. V lost 5 bases, J lost 3 bases, and 12 bases stayed unmatched. The CDR3 sequence is 15 residues long. CDR3 sequence reads: CSVPSRGRSDTEAFF. CDR3 DNA: TGCAGCGTTCCTTCGAGGGGGCGGTCGGACACTGAAGCTTTCTTT.

The chain joins TRBV4-3 to TRBJ1-3; D uncertain. The CDR3 length is 17 residues. V lost 0 bases, J lost 0 bases, and 12 bases lay in between. Per germline, CDR1 LGHNA and CDR2 YSLEER. The CDR3: CASSQDPGLNSGNTIYF. CDR3 coding DNA: TGCGCCAGCAGCCAAGACCCCGGACTTAACTCTGGAAACACCATATATTTT.

The gene calls are TRBV6-4 and TRBJ2-2; 12 positions agree with TRBD1. Trimming took 4 bases from V and 4 from J; bases not matched to a gene: 4. CDR1 is MRHNA and CDR2 is SNTAGT in the germline V gene. The CDR3 is 16 amino acids. Here the CDR3 reads CASSVGTGGSTGELFF. The CDR3 DNA reads TGTGCCAGCAGTGTGGGGACAGGGGGCAGCACCGGGGAGCTGTTTTTT.

The rearrangement links TRBV19 to TRBJ2-5; 7 bases align to TRBD1. Germline V gene sequence: CDR1 LNHDA, CDR2 SQIVND (reference sequence). The V and J ends lost 4 bases and 1 base, in that order; junction bases with no gene match: 3. This CDR3 is built from 14 residues. For the CDR3, the DNA is TGTGCCAGTAGTAGGAACAGGGGCCAAGAGACCCAGTACTTC. Protein product: CASSRNRGQETQYF.

The table lists this clone with a count of one. The chain combines TRBV19 with TRBJ2-7, with D possibly being TRBD2 (6 bases). Trimming shortened V by 1 base and J by 4 bases, and 14 bases separated the two germline ends. Germline values: CDR1 LNHDA, CDR2 SQIVND (reference sequence). The CDR3 runs 15 residues. Here the CDR3 DNA reads TGTGCCAGTAGTATAGCTGGTATGGGGACTTACGAGCAGTACTTC. Its protein is CASSIAGMGTYEQYF.

V gene TRBV7-2 combines with J gene TRBJ1-1, with 10 bases matching TRBD1. This CDR3 has 15 amino acids. Per germline, CDR1 SGHTA and CDR2 FQGNSA. Unmatched junction bases numbered 10, after V lost 6 bases and J lost 6 bases. DNA for the CDR3: TGTGCCAGCAGACGACAGGGGGCGCTGGCCGCTGAAGCTTTCTTT. Residues: CASRRQGALAAEAFF. The variable domain in full, with the rest retrieved from reference TRBV7-2 and TRBJ1-1, is GAGVSQSPSNKVTEKGKDVELRCDPISGHTALYWYRQSLGQGLEFLIYFQGNSAPDKSGLPSDRFSAERTGGSVSTLTIQRTQQEDSAVYLCASRRQGALAAEAFFGQGTRLTVV.

This clone is a singleton in its sample. The chain joins TRBV9 to TRBJ1-1; D call uncertain. The CDR3 sequence is 13 residues long. CDR1 and CDR2 (germline): SGDLS, YYNGEE. Trimming stripped 4 bases from V and 4 bases from J, with 11 bases between. The CDR3 DNA follows: TGTGCCAGCAGCCCCTCGTTTAGCACTGAAGCTTTCTTT. This encodes CASSPSFSTEAFF.

The rearrangement joins TRBV28 to TRBJ2-1; D is uncertain. Per the germline V gene, CDR1 is MDHEN and CDR2 is SYDVKM. V was shortened by 4 bases and J by 1 base, with 14 bases between the two germline ends. This CDR3 has 16 amino acids. For the CDR3, the DNA is TGTGCCAGCAGTTCCGAAGTCACGGGTTCCTACAATGAGCAGTTCTTC. It codes for CASSSEVTGSYNEQFF.

The chain employs TRBV5-8 and TRBJ2-7, with 9 bases aligning to TRBD1. This CDR3 is 14 amino acids long. Looked up from germline, CDR1 is SGHTS and CDR2 is YDEGEE. The ends lost 4 bases at V and 2 bases at J; junction bases unmatched: 4. The CDR3 spells CASSPGTGPYEQYF. The CDR3 nucleotides are TGTGCCAGCAGCCCCGGGACAGGGCCCTACGAGCAGTACTTC.

J is TRBJ1-4 and V is TRBV18; D not certain. Trimming removed 8 bases at V and 8 bases at J, with 15 bases between. The germline gives CDR1 KGHSH, CDR2 LQKENI. This CDR3 is 13 amino acids long. The CDR3 reads CASGGEKGEKLFF. The CDR3 DNA is TGTGCCAGCGGAGGTGAAAAGGGCGAAAAACTGTTTTTT.

This clone was seen just once. The chain combines TRBV6-2 or TRBV6-3 with TRBJ2-5; 12 bases map to TRBD2. The V gene end was trimmed by 0 bases and the J gene end by 5 bases; junction bases not matched to a gene: 4. This CDR3 is built from 16 residues. Germline lookup yields CDR1 MNHEY and CDR2 SVGEGT. The CDR3 sequence is CASSYSTSGSIETQYF. For the CDR3, the DNA is TGTGCCAGCAGTTACTCGACTAGCGGGAGTATCGAGACCCAGTACTTC.

V gene TRBV5-5 combines with J gene TRBJ2-7; the D gene is possibly TRBD2 (6 bases). CDR1 is SGHKS and CDR2 is YYEKEE in the germline V gene (reference sequence). V gave up 6 bases and J gave up 3 bases, with 10 bases separating them. The CDR3 is 12 residues long. The DNA of the CDR3 is TGTGCCAGCACCCCGGAGGGCTACGAGCAGTACTTC. This codes for CASTPEGYEQYF. Complete variable domain (other parts from reference TRBV5-5 and TRBJ2-7): DAGVTQSPTHLIKTRGQQVTLRCSPISGHKSVSWYQQVLGQGPQFIFQYYEKEERGRGNFPDRFSARQFPNYSSELNVNALLLGDSALYLCASTPEGYEQYFGPGTRLTVT.

V usage is TRBV9 and J usage is TRBJ2-1; tentative D call: TRBD2 (5 bases). V was trimmed by 0 bases and J by 5 bases, leaving 6 bases between them. Germline V gene sequence: CDR1 SGDLS, CDR2 YYNGEE. This CDR3 is 13 amino acids long. The CDR3 bases are TGTGCCAGCAGCGTAGCGGGGAACAATGAGCAGTTCTTC. Residues: CASSVAGNNEQFF.

The genes are TRBV4-1 and TRBJ2-5, with 10 bases aligning to TRBD1. The CDR3 is 15 residues long. Germline V gene lookup returns CDR1 MGHRA and CDR2 YSYEKL. The V gene end was trimmed by 2 bases and the J gene end by 6 bases; junction bases not matched to a gene: 6. CDR3: CASSQSGQGVQTQYF. CDR3 nucleotides: TGCGCCAGCAGCCAATCAGGACAGGGGGTACAGACCCAGTACTTC.

This rearrangement joins TRBV27 to TRBJ1-5; 8 positions match TRBD1. Trimming removed 5 bases from V and 9 bases from J; junction bases left unmatched: 18. Germline V gene sequence: CDR1 MNHEY, CDR2 SMNVEV (reference sequence). The CDR3 covers 17 residues. DNA of the CDR3: TGTGCCAGCAGTCCGCGGACAGGGCCCCAATCATTGGTGCCCCAGCATTTT. Amino acid sequence: CASSPRTGPQSLVPQHF.

There are a few counts of this clone. The chain combines TRBV20-1 with TRBJ1-2; 10 nucleotides agree with TRBD1. Germline values: CDR1 DFQATT, CDR2 SNEGSKA (reference sequence). V shed 3 bases, J shed 6 bases, and the junction held 10 bases outside the gene matches. This CDR3 region has 15 residues. The CDR3 region has the DNA TGCAGTGCTAGTTTGACAGGGGGCGTCCACAATGGCTACACCTTC. Encoded protein: CSASLTGGVHNGYTF.

V gene TRBV7-2 combines with J gene TRBJ1-1; D may be TRBD1 (5 bases). The CDR3 runs to 12 residues. Germline V gene lookup returns CDR1 SGHTA and CDR2 FQGNSA. Trimming cost V 6 bases and J 10 bases, with 15 bases left between them. The CDR3 here is CASSLPGIPAFF. The CDR3 DNA reads as TGTGCCAGCAGTCTCCCAGGGATTCCAGCTTTCTTT.

With respect to this clone: Other DNA sequences in this sample translate to the same CDR3. The chain has TRBV18 and TRBJ2-3; D is uncertain. Per the germline V gene, CDR1 is KGHSH and CDR2 is LQKENI. The CDR3 runs to 14 residues. Trimming pared 2 bases from V and 0 bases from J, leaving 6 bases between. The CDR3 protein is CASSPVGSTDTQYF. CDR3 sequence (DNA): TGTGCCAGCTCACCAGTCGGTAGCACAGATACGCAGTATTTT.

J is TRBJ1-6 and V is TRBV29-1; TRBD1 aligns across 8 bases. Germline V gene lookup returns CDR1 SQVTM and CDR2 ANQGSEA. The CDR3 has 13 amino acids. After removal of 4 bases from V and 4 bases from J, the junction contained 0 bases not matched to a gene. In nucleotides, the CDR3 is TGCAGCGTTGGGACAGGGTATAATTCACCCCTCCACTTT. This codes for CSVGTGYNSPLHF.

The gene calls are TRBV7-6 and TRBJ2-5; D is uncertain. V was cut by 5 bases and J by 1 base, with 11 bases left in between. Germline V gene data show CDR1 as SGHVS and CDR2 as FNYEAQ. The CDR3 spans 14 residues. This chain's CDR3 is CASSADWLQETQYF. The CDR3 region has the DNA TGTGCCAGCAGCGCCGACTGGCTCCAAGAGACCCAGTACTTC.

The chain joins TRBV30 to TRBJ2-1; TRBD2 is a possible D gene (6 bases). Per the germline V gene, CDR1 is GTSNPN and CDR2 is SVGIG (reference sequence). This CDR3 has 15 amino acids. The V end lost 1 base, the J end lost 6 bases, and 16 bases lay between the germline ends. CDR3 bases: TGTGCCTGGAGTGACCTTGGGGGGTTACTCAATGAGCAGTTCTTC. Protein sequence: CAWSDLGGLLNEQFF.

Notes on this clone: A junction end diverges from the germline sequence, so it may reflect a read error. This chain joins TRBV7-7 and TRBJ2-7; no firm D call. Per germline, CDR1 SSHAT and CDR2 FNYEAQ (reference sequence). This CDR3 is 15 amino acids long. The CDR3, as DNA: TGTGCTAGCAGCTTAGGCCCAGGTTCTACCTACGAGCAGTACTTC. Residues: CASSLGPGSTYEQYF.

The rearrangement links TRBV5-3 to TRBJ2-5; 7 nucleotides line up with TRBD2. TRBV5-3 has ORF status, its function being uncertain. The CDR3 has 17 amino acids. The ends lost 2 bases at V and 4 bases at J; junction bases unmatched: 14. CDR3 sequence: CARSFSPSSPGGETQYF. As DNA, the CDR3 is TGTGCCAGAAGCTTTTCTCCGTCTTCCCCGGGGGGAGAGACCCAGTACTTC.

The rearrangement uses TRBV13 and TRBJ2-1; 7 bases fit TRBD2. Germline assignment: CDR1 PRHDT and CDR2 FYEKMQ (reference sequence). Trimming removed 5 bases from V and 8 bases from J; junction bases left unmatched: 24. This CDR3 has 19 amino acids. For the CDR3, the DNA is TGTGCCAGCAGCCCCCGCGGGGGAATGGCGGGAAGGGATGGGGATGAGCAGTTCTTC. This codes for CASSPRGGMAGRDGDEQFF.

The rearrangement links TRBV19 to TRBJ2-1; TRBD1 aligns across 7 bases. V shed 9 bases, J shed 3 bases, and the junction held 14 bases outside the gene matches. The germline V gene encodes CDR1 LNHDA and CDR2 SQIVND (reference sequence). The CDR3 runs to 16 residues. The chain's CDR3 is CASASSRDRVYNEQFF. CDR3 bases: TGTGCCAGCGCATCTTCCCGGGACAGAGTCTACAATGAGCAGTTCTTC.

This clone was seen more than once but under ten times. The J gene is TRBJ1-5, the V gene TRBV19, with 7 bases fitting TRBD1. Germline-derived CDR1 and CDR2 are LNHDA and SQIVND (reference sequence). The trim removed 4 bases at V and 0 bases at J, leaving 12 bases unmatched. CDR3 length equals 18 residues. The CDR3 bases are TGTGCCAGTAGTAGTTCCGGGACAGCTTTCTATAGCAATCAGCCCCAGCATTTT. Its translation: CASSSSGTAFYSNQPQHF.